This T cell receptor (beta chain) was observed in a study of T cells after somatic rescue of genetic block. The table came from immunoSEQ multiplex PCR; TCRdb's copy has only in-frame clones and leaves some out. This sample yields more than 65,000 clones, of which approximately 90% are seen a single time; about 3% belongs to the top ten. CDR3 length: 16 amino acids. V shed 0 bases, J shed 4 bases, and the junction held 6 bases outside the gene matches. The germline V gene has CDR1 KGHSH and CDR2 LQKENI. The clonotype originates from a man aged 25-45 years. The chain is built from TRBV18 and TRBJ2-7; 10 bases agree with TRBD2. Input material: peripheral blood mononuclear cells (PBMCs). The CDR3 DNA is TGTGCCAGCTCACCACCTGGGACTAGCGCCTTATACGAGCAGTACTTC. Amino acids: CASSPPGTSALYEQYF.